This T cell receptor beta chain is drawn from a study of preoperative IRX-2 immunotherapy in early breast cancer. Germline V gene lookup returns CDR1 SGHNT and CDR2 YENEEA. This CDR3 is 18 amino acids long. V shed 2 bases, J shed 6 bases, and the junction held 8 bases outside the gene matches. Described treatment: preoperative locoregional IRX-2 cytokine immunotherapy. The data were produced by immunoSEQ multiplex PCR, yet TCRdb's version contains in-frame clones alone and is incomplete. The table has about 98,000 clones, around 86% seen once. The receptor was isolated from a human donor with breast cancer. This chain links TRBV11-3 with TRBJ2-3; TRBD2 matches at 16 bases. This sample comprised tumor tissue, obtained after IRX-2 immunotherapy. CDR3 sequence reads: CASSLSLGTSGRGDTQYF. The CDR3 bases are TGTGCCAGCAGCTTATCACTCGGGACTAGCGGGAGGGGGGATACGCAGTATTTT.